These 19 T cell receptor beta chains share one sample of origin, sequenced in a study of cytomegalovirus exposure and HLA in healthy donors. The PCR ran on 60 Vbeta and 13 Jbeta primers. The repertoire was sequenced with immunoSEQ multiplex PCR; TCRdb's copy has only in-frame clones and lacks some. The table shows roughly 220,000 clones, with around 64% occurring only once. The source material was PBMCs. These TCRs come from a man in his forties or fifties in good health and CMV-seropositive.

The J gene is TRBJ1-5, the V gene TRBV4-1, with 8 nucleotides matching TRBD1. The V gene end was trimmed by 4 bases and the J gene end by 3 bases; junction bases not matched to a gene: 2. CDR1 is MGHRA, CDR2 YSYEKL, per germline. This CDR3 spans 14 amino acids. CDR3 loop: CASSPTGDNQPQHF. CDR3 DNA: TGCGCCAGCAGCCCGACAGGGGACAATCAGCCCCAGCATTTT.

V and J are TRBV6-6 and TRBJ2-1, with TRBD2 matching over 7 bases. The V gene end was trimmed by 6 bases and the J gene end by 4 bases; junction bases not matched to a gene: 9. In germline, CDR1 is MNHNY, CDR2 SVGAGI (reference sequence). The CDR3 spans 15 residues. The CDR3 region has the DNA TGTGCCAGCAGGCAACCAACGGGGGGATACAATGAGCAGTTCTTC. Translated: CASRQPTGGYNEQFF.

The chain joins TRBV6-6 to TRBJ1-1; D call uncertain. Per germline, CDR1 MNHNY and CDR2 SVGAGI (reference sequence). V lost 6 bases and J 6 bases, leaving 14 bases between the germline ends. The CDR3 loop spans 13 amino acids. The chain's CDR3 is CASSPSLGPEAFF. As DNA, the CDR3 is TGTGCCAGCAGCCCCTCTCTTGGCCCTGAAGCTTTCTTT.

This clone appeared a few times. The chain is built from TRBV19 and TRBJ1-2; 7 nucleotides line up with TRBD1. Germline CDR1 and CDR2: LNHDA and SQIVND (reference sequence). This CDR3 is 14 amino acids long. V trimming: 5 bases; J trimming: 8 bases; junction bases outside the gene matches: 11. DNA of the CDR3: TGTGCCAGTAGTCCTGACAGGGTGACTGGCGGCTACACCTTC. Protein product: CASSPDRVTGGYTF.

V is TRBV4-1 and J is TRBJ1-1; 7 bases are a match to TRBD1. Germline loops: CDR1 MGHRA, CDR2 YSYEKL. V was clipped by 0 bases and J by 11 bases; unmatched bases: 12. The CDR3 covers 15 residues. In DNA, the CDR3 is TGCGCCAGCAGCCAAGATAAGGCGGAGGGGGCGACGGCTTTCTTT. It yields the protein CASSQDKAEGATAFF.

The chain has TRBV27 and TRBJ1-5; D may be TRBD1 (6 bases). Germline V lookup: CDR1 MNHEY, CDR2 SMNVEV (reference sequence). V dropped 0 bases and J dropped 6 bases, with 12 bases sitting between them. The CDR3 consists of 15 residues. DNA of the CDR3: TGTGCCAGCAGTTTATCGGGGGCAGGGACTCAGCCCCAGCATTTT. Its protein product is CASSLSGAGTQPQHF.

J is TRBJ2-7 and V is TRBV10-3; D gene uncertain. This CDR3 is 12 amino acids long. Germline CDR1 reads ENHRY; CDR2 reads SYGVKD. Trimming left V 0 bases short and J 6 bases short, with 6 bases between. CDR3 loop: CAISESSSEQYF. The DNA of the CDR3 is TGTGCCATCAGTGAGTCTAGCTCCGAGCAGTACTTC.

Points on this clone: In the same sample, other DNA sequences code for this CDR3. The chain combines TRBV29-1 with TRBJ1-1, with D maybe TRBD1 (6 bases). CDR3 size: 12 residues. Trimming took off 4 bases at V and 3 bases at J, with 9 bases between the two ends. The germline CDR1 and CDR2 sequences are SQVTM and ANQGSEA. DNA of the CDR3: TGCAGCGTTGCGGGACAATACACTGAAGCTTTCTTT. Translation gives CSVAGQYTEAFF.

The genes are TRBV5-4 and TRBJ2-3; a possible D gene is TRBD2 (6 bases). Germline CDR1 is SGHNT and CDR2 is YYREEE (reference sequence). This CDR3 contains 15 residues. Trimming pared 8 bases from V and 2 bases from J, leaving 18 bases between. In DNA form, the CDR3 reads TGTGCCAGTGGGAGCCAGCGGGCCTCCACAGATACGCAGTATTTT. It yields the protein CASGSQRASTDTQYF.

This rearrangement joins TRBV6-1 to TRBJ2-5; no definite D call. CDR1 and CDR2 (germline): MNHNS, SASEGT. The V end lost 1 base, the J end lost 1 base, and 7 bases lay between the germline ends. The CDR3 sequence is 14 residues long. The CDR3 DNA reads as TGTGCCAGCAGTGAAGGGGCCAGCCAAGAGACCCAGTACTTC. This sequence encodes CASSEGASQETQYF.

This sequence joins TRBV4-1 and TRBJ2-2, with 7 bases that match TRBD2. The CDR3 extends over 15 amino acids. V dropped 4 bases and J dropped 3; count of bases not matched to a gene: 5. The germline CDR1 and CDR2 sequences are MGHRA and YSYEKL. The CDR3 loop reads CASSRTAGDTGELFF. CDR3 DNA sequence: TGCGCCAGCAGCCGGACGGCGGGAGACACCGGGGAGCTGTTTTTT.

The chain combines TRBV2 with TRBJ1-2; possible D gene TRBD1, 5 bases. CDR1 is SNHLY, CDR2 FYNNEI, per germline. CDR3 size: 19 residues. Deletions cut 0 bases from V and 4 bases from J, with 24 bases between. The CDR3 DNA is TGTGCCAGCAGTGAAGCGGACGCTTGGGACCCCCGGGGGACCTATGGCTACACCTTC. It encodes CASSEADAWDPRGTYGYTF.

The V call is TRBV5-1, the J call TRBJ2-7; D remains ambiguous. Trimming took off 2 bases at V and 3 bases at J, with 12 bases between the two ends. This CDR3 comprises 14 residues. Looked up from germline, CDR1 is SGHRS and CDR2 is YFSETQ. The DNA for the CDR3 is TGCGCCAGCAGCTTCGTTGGCCAGGACTACGAGCAGTACTTC. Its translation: CASSFVGQDYEQYF.

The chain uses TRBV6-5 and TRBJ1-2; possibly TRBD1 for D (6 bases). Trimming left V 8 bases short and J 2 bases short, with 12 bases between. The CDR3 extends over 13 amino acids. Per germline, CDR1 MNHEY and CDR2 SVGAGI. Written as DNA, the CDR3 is TGTGCCAGCGGAGGGGGGGCGAACTATGGCTACACCTTC. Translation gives CASGGGANYGYTF.

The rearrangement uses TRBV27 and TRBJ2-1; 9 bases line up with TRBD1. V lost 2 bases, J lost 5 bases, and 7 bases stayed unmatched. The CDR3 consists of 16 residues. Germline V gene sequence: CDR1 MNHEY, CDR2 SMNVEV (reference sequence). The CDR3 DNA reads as TGTGCCAGCAGTTTACGAACAGGGGGCCGGAACAATGAGCAGTTCTTC. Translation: CASSLRTGGRNNEQFF.

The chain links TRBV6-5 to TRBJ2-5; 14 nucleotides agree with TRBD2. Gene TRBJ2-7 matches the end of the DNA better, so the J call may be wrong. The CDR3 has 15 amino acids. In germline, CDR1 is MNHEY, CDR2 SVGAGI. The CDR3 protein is CATLGTSGGSYEQYF. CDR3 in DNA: TGTGCCACCCTCGGGACTAGCGGGGGCTCCTACGAGCAGTACTTC.

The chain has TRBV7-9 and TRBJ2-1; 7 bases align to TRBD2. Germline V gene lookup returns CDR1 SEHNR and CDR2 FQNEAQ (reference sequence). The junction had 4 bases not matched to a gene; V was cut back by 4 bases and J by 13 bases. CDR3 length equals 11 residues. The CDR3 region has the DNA TGTGCCAGCAGCTCGACTAGCCTACAGTTCTTC. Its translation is CASSSTSLQFF.

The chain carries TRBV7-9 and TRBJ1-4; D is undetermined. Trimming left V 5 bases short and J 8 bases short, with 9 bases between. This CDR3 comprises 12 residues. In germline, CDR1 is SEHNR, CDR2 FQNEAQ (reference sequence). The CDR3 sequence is CASSIPREKLFF. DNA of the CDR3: TGTGCCAGCAGCATCCCTCGGGAAAAACTGTTTTTT. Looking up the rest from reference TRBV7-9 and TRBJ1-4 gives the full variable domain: DTGVSQNPRHKITKRGQNVTFRCDPISEHNRLYWYRQTLGQGPEFLTYFQNEAQLEKSRLLSDRFSAERPKGSFSTLEIQRTEQGDSAMYLCASSIPREKLFFGSGTQLSVL.

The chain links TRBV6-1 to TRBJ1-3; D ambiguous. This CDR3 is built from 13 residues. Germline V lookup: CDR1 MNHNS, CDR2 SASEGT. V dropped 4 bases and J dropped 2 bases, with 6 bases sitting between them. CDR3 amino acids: CASSGRTGNTIYF. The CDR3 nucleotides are TGTGCCAGCAGTGGGCGGACTGGAAACACCATATATTTT.